This T cell receptor beta chain was found in a study of cytotoxic CD8 clonotypes in ibrutinib-treated CLL. Overall study: Once treatment had gone on for a median of roughly eleven months, range 6 to 36, response samples were drawn. Productive templates per sample averaged nearly 260,000; productive rearrangements, just under 95,000. General study results and limits: Clonality increased with ibrutinib response but returned toward baseline at progression. Sampling of sustained-remission and progressing patients occurred at differing times.

Of note for this clone: What it binds is not known.

Germline-derived CDR1 and CDR2 are MNHEY and SMNVEV (reference sequence). V shed 6 bases and J shed 5 bases, with 24 bases lying between them. The CDR3 runs 17 residues. Clones were read by immunoSEQ multiplex PCR, and TCRdb kept only the in-frame ones, dropping some. The sample includes fewer than 400,000 clones, about 61% seen only once; the top ten take around 6.5%. The sequenced sample was PBMCs, obtained after 36 months of ibrutinib treatment. This sequence joins TRBV27 and TRBJ2-3; D is possibly TRBD1 (7 bases). The source is a human donor with chronic lymphocytic leukemia. CDR3 DNA sequence: TGTGCCAGCAGCCCGCTGGGTAGGCAGGGGGGTGGAGATACGCAGTATTTT. It is translated as CASSPLGRQGGGDTQYF.